Listed below are T cell receptor beta chains from one sample, sequenced in a study of T-cell memory formation after mild COVID-19. Via MiXCR, TCRdb re-called the 5' RACE reads, giving one row per CDR3 protein. The sample includes 580,000 or so distinct CDR3 sequences, 17% of them seen just once. Sequenced: PBMCs or a T cell subset sorted from them (not recorded which). These receptors were obtained from an adult woman who had mild COVID-19 (a few samples of this study predate the infection). Cell type and time point are not known. CDR3s include the opening cysteine and the closing phenylalanine or tryptophan. A D gene is named only where the DNA matches it firmly. Clone size is shown for a subset of rows, as once, few, many or a class of expanded clone.

size	D	J	V	DNA	CDR3
-	-	TRBJ2-1	TRBV13	TGTGCCAGCAAAATAGGGACGCGGGGCAATGAGCAGTTCTTC	CASKIGTRGNEQFF
few	TRBD1	TRBJ2-7	TRBV7-9	TGTGCCAGCAGCCCCAGACAGGGGCCAGGAGAGCAGTACTTC	CASSPRQGPGEQYF
-	-	TRBJ1-1	TRBV18	TGTGCCAGCTCCCATGCGAGGGCAGGCAACACTGAAGCTTTCTTT	CASSHARAGNTEAFF
-	TRBD2	TRBJ2-1	TRBV10-3	TGTGCCATCAGTTCACTAGCGGGAGGCAATGAGCAGTTCTTC	CAISSLAGGNEQFF
few	TRBD2	TRBJ2-1	TRBV20-1	TGCAGTGCTAGAGTACTAGCGGGGTCCTACAATGAGCAGTTCTTC	CSARVLAGSYNEQFF
-	-	TRBJ1-1	TRBV15	TGTGCCACCAGCAGAGAGGCAGGGGAATGGACTGAAGCTTTCTTT	CATSREAGEWTEAFF
-	TRBD1	TRBJ1-1	TRBV7-2	TGTGCCAGCAGCCCCCGGACAGGGAGAGAGACTGAAGCTTTCTTT	CASSPRTGRETEAFF
few	-	TRBJ1-1	TRBV5-1	TGCGCCAGCAGCTTGACAGTAATGAACACTGAAGCTTTCTTT	CASSLTVMNTEAFF
-	TRBD1	TRBJ1-4	TRBV7-6	TGTGCCAGCAGCCTCCCCCGGGGACAGGGGGGGTCTAATGAAAAACTGTTTTTT	CASSLPRGQGGSNEKLFF
few	-	TRBJ1-2	TRBV27	TGTGCCAGCAGTCCGACGGGACGGCTCAACTATGGCTACACCTTC	CASSPTGRLNYGYTF
-	-	TRBJ2-2	TRBV24-1	TGTGCCACCAGTGACCAGTCCCGGGCGGCCGGGGAGCTGTTTTTT	CATSDQSRAAGELFF
few	TRBD2	TRBJ2-3	TRBV6-1	TGTGCCAGCAGGGCCGGGACTAGCGGGAGGGCCGTAGATACGCAGTATTTT	CASRAGTSGRAVDTQYF
-	TRBD2	TRBJ2-7	TRBV30	TGTGCCTGGAGCTTTCCCGGACTAGTCCCCGAGCAGTACTTC	CAWSFPGLVPEQYF
-	-	TRBJ2-1	TRBV5-5	TGTGCCAGCAGTCCGCCTGGACTCTCCTCCTACAATGAGCAGTTCTTC	CASSPPGLSSYNEQFF
-	TRBD1	TRBJ2-7	TRBV24-1	TGTGCCACCAGTGATGGACAGGGGTACGAGCAGTACTTC	CATSDGQGYEQYF
-	-	TRBJ2-2	TRBV2	TGTGCCAGCACAACAGGTTACACCGGGGAGCTGTTTTTT	CASTTGYTGELFF
many	-	TRBJ2-3	TRBV20-1	TGCAGTGCTATCATAGGCACAGATACGCAGTATTTT	CSAIIGTDTQYF
many	TRBD1	TRBJ2-3	TRBV20-1	TGCAGTGCTAGAGGGGTTTATGTAGGGGGCAGGACAGATACGCAGTATTTT	CSARGVYVGGRTDTQYF
few	TRBD1	TRBJ2-7	TRBV4-1	TGCGCCAGCAGCCGGGACAGGGGGCTCTACGAGCAGTACTTC	CASSRDRGLYEQYF
few	-	TRBJ1-2	TRBV5-4	TGTGCCAGCAGCTGGAACAGAGAGAACTATGGCTACACCTTC	CASSWNRENYGYTF